The rows below give T cell receptor beta chains drawn from one sample of a study of molecular identifiers for immune sequencing clone quantification. TCRdb used MiXCR to reprocess the PCR reads, holding one entry per CDR3 protein. The sample includes about 500,000 distinct CDR3 sequences, 20% to 25% of them seen just once. Sequencing was carried out using naive CD8+ T cells from blood, with Jurkat cell RNA spiked in. These receptors all stem from a human donor in good health. Some libraries in this study had Jurkat cell RNA spiked in. Each CDR3 is given with its conserved first and last residue. A D gene is named only where the DNA matches it firmly. Size is omitted from some rows. Given values are once, few, many or a class for expanded clones.

v_gene: TRBV30; len: 15; d_gene: TRBD2; abundance: NA; j_gene: TRBJ2-7; CDR3aa: CAWSVVLAGVREQYF; CDR3nt: TGTGCCTGGAGTGTTGTACTAGCGGGAGTGAGGGAGCAGTACTTC
v_gene: TRBV27; len: 14; d_gene: NA; abundance: many; j_gene: TRBJ2-6; CDR3aa: CASSPYSGANVLTF; CDR3nt: TGTGCCAGCAGTCCCTACTCGGGGGCCAACGTCCTGACTTTC
v_gene: TRBV2; len: 13; d_gene: TRBD2; abundance: NA; j_gene: TRBJ2-7; CDR3aa: CASRGRAPLEQYF; CDR3nt: TGTGCCAGCAGAGGGAGGGCCCCCCTGGAGCAGTACTTC
v_gene: TRBV30; len: 12; d_gene: NA; abundance: NA; j_gene: TRBJ2-7; CDR3aa: CAWTGLSYEQYF; CDR3nt: TGTGCCTGGACTGGACTCTCCTACGAGCAGTACTTC
v_gene: TRBV6-5; len: 15; d_gene: NA; abundance: many; j_gene: TRBJ2-3; CDR3aa: CASSYLGVSTDTQYF; CDR3nt: TGTGCCAGCAGTTACCTAGGGGTTAGCACAGATACGCAGTATTTT
v_gene: TRBV7-9; len: 16; d_gene: NA; abundance: NA; j_gene: TRBJ1-4; CDR3aa: CASSFPAERGSEKLFF; CDR3nt: TGTGCCAGCAGTTTCCCCGCGGAAAGGGGTAGTGAAAAACTGTTTTTT
v_gene: TRBV20-1; len: 13; d_gene: TRBD2; abundance: NA; j_gene: TRBJ2-7; CDR3aa: CGAREIAGYEQYF; CDR3nt: TGCGGTGCTAGAGAGATAGCGGGATACGAGCAGTACTTC
v_gene: TRBV9; len: 16; d_gene: NA; abundance: NA; j_gene: TRBJ2-3; CDR3aa: CTSSEGGEVGGGTQYF; CDR3nt: TGTACCAGCAGCGAGGGGGGTGAGGTGGGAGGGGGTACGCAGTATTTT
v_gene: TRBV7-6; len: 16; d_gene: TRBD1; abundance: NA; j_gene: TRBJ2-5; CDR3aa: CASSLETGASQETQYF; CDR3nt: TGTGCCAGCAGCTTAGAGACAGGGGCGTCACAAGAGACCCAGTACTTC
v_gene: TRBV7-8; len: 15; d_gene: NA; abundance: many; j_gene: TRBJ1-5; CDR3aa: CASSLSWGTNQPQHF; CDR3nt: TGTGCCAGCAGCTTATCTTGGGGTACCAATCAGCCCCAGCATTTT
v_gene: TRBV7-9; len: 18; d_gene: TRBD2; abundance: NA; j_gene: TRBJ2-3; CDR3aa: CASSLEGTSHHFTDTQYF; CDR3nt: TGTGCCAGCAGCTTAGAAGGGACTAGCCACCACTTCACAGATACGCAGTATTTT
v_gene: TRBV5-5; len: 17; d_gene: NA; abundance: few; j_gene: TRBJ1-6; CDR3aa: CASSLDPGQEWDSPLHF; CDR3nt: TGTGCCAGCAGCTTGGACCCCGGACAAGAATGGGATTCACCCCTCCACTTT
v_gene: TRBV19; len: 16; d_gene: TRBD1; abundance: many; j_gene: TRBJ2-3; CDR3aa: CASRSTGTGPTDTQYF; CDR3nt: TGTGCCAGTAGATCTACCGGGACAGGACCCACAGATACGCAGTATTTT
v_gene: TRBV6-5; len: 15; d_gene: NA; abundance: NA; j_gene: TRBJ2-1; CDR3aa: CASSYSNLPGDEQFF; CDR3nt: TGTGCCAGCAGTTACTCGAACCTACCAGGCGATGAGCAGTTCTTC
v_gene: TRBV4-1; len: 15; d_gene: NA; abundance: NA; j_gene: TRBJ1-1; CDR3aa: CASSQVVWGRTEAFF; CDR3nt: TGCGCCAGCAGCCAAGTAGTTTGGGGACGGACTGAAGCTTTCTTT
v_gene: TRBV27; len: 13; d_gene: NA; abundance: NA; j_gene: TRBJ2-2; CDR3aa: CASSLSNSGELFF; CDR3nt: TGTGCCAGCAGTTTATCGAACTCTGGGGAGCTGTTTTTT
v_gene: TRBV29-1; len: 17; d_gene: NA; abundance: many; j_gene: TRBJ2-5; CDR3aa: CSVEDLVKGRGQETQYF; CDR3nt: TGCAGCGTTGAAGATCTGGTAAAGGGAAGAGGCCAAGAGACCCAGTACTTC
v_gene: TRBV27; len: 15; d_gene: NA; abundance: few; j_gene: TRBJ2-7; CDR3aa: CASSATGGGGYEQYF; CDR3nt: TGTGCCAGCAGTGCGACGGGGGGCGGGGGCTACGAGCAGTACTTC
v_gene: TRBV5-1; len: 14; d_gene: NA; abundance: many; j_gene: TRBJ2-5; CDR3aa: CASRRDTYQETQYF; CDR3nt: TGCGCCAGCAGACGGGACACGTACCAAGAGACCCAGTACTTC
v_gene: TRBV27; len: 15; d_gene: NA; abundance: NA; j_gene: TRBJ2-5; CDR3aa: CASSLISGRQETQYF; CDR3nt: TGTGCCAGCAGTCTTATCTCGGGACGTCAGGAGACCCAGTACTTC
v_gene: TRBV6-5; len: 13; d_gene: NA; abundance: few; j_gene: TRBJ1-4; CDR3aa: CASSLTDYEKLFF; CDR3nt: TGTGCCAGCAGTTTAACGGATTATGAAAAACTGTTTTTT
v_gene: TRBV27; len: 14; d_gene: NA; abundance: many; j_gene: TRBJ2-7; CDR3aa: CASSFQGRGFEQYF; CDR3nt: TGTGCCAGCAGTTTTCAGGGGCGCGGCTTCGAGCAGTACTTC
v_gene: TRBV6-1; len: 16; d_gene: TRBD1; abundance: NA; j_gene: TRBJ1-5; CDR3aa: CASRGQGAFSNQPQHF; CDR3nt: TGTGCCAGCAGGGGACAGGGGGCATTTAGCAATCAGCCCCAGCATTTT
v_gene: TRBV12-3/TRBV12-4; len: 14; d_gene: NA; abundance: few; j_gene: TRBJ1-1; CDR3aa: CASSSAGAGTEAFF; CDR3nt: TGTGCCAGCAGTTCGGCAGGGGCTGGAACTGAAGCTTTCTTT
v_gene: TRBV5-6; len: 13; d_gene: NA; abundance: few; j_gene: TRBJ2-7; CDR3aa: CASSPDGVYEQYF; CDR3nt: TGTGCCAGCAGTCCTGACGGGGTCTACGAGCAGTACTTC
v_gene: TRBV11-2; len: 14; d_gene: NA; abundance: NA; j_gene: TRBJ1-1; CDR3aa: CASSLAGVRTEAFF; CDR3nt: TGTGCCAGCAGCTTAGCGGGTGTAAGGACTGAAGCTTTCTTT
v_gene: TRBV10-3; len: 15; d_gene: TRBD1; abundance: NA; j_gene: TRBJ2-5; CDR3aa: CAIRGQGEDQETQYF; CDR3nt: TGTGCCATCAGGGGACAGGGCGAAGACCAAGAGACCCAGTACTTC
v_gene: TRBV7-6; len: 14; d_gene: NA; abundance: few; j_gene: TRBJ2-2; CDR3aa: CASSVGLGNGELFF; CDR3nt: TGTGCCAGCTCTGTTGGGCTGGGGAACGGGGAGCTGTTTTTT
v_gene: TRBV28; len: 15; d_gene: NA; abundance: few; j_gene: TRBJ2-7; CDR3aa: CASSLMVGHSYEQYF; CDR3nt: TGTGCCAGCAGTTTAATGGTGGGTCACTCCTACGAGCAGTACTTC
v_gene: TRBV7-3; len: 16; d_gene: TRBD2; abundance: NA; j_gene: TRBJ2-1; CDR3aa: CASSLAGLAGFNEQFF; CDR3nt: TGTGCCAGCAGCTTAGCGGGACTAGCGGGATTCAATGAGCAGTTCTTC
v_gene: TRBV5-1; len: 14; d_gene: TRBD1; abundance: NA; j_gene: TRBJ1-1; CDR3aa: CASSLGQGAPEAFF; CDR3nt: TGCGCCAGCAGCTTGGGTCAGGGGGCCCCTGAAGCTTTCTTT
v_gene: TRBV27; len: 14; d_gene: NA; abundance: many; j_gene: TRBJ1-1; CDR3aa: CASSLRPLNTEAFF; CDR3nt: TGTGCCAGCAGTTTAAGACCGCTGAACACTGAAGCTTTCTTT
v_gene: TRBV4-3; len: 14; d_gene: NA; abundance: few; j_gene: TRBJ1-1; CDR3aa: CASSQDWGWTEAFF; CDR3nt: TGCGCCAGCAGCCAAGATTGGGGATGGACTGAAGCTTTCTTT
v_gene: TRBV5-4; len: 15; d_gene: NA; abundance: many; j_gene: TRBJ2-2; CDR3aa: CASSLPTSSTGELFF; CDR3nt: TGTGCCAGCAGCTTGCCTACTAGTTCCACCGGGGAGCTGTTTTTT
v_gene: TRBV7-9; len: 16; d_gene: TRBD1; abundance: NA; j_gene: TRBJ2-1; CDR3aa: CASSLEGAVAYNEQFF; CDR3nt: TGTGCCAGCAGCTTAGAGGGGGCAGTGGCCTACAATGAGCAGTTCTTC
v_gene: TRBV20-1; len: 13; d_gene: NA; abundance: many; j_gene: TRBJ2-3; CDR3aa: CSAGGDIAQAQYF; CDR3nt: TGCAGTGCCGGCGGTGATATCGCGCAGGCGCAGTATTTT
v_gene: TRBV19; len: 15; d_gene: NA; abundance: few; j_gene: TRBJ2-1; CDR3aa: CASSRGGGPYNEQFF; CDR3nt: TGTGCCAGTAGTCGGGGTGGCGGTCCCTACAATGAGCAGTTCTTC
v_gene: TRBV28; len: 16; d_gene: TRBD1; abundance: NA; j_gene: TRBJ2-7; CDR3aa: CASSTRQGVNFNEQYF; CDR3nt: TGTGCCAGCAGTACTCGACAGGGGGTGAATTTTAACGAGCAGTACTTC
v_gene: TRBV6-2/TRBV6-3; len: 10; d_gene: NA; abundance: NA; j_gene: TRBJ2-5; CDR3aa: CANGVPTQYF; CDR3nt: TGTGCCAACGGGGTGCCCACCCAGTACTTC
v_gene: TRBV3-1; len: 17; d_gene: TRBD1; abundance: few; j_gene: TRBJ1-2; CDR3aa: CASSQDLGQGTSYGYTF; CDR3nt: TGTGCCAGCAGCCAAGATCTGGGACAGGGTACTAGCTATGGCTACACCTTC
v_gene: TRBV27; len: 18; d_gene: TRBD2; abundance: NA; j_gene: TRBJ2-3; CDR3aa: CASSRYGASGGYTDTQYF; CDR3nt: TGTGCCAGCAGCCGGTATGGCGCTAGCGGGGGGTACACAGATACGCAGTATTTT
v_gene: TRBV4-3; len: 16; d_gene: TRBD2; abundance: NA; j_gene: TRBJ2-1; CDR3aa: CASSLERGGRHNEQFF; CDR3nt: TGCGCCAGCAGCCTAGAGCGGGGGGGCCGCCACAACGAGCAGTTCTTC
v_gene: TRBV3-1; len: 14; d_gene: NA; abundance: few; j_gene: TRBJ2-7; CDR3aa: CASSPEDWPDEQYF; CDR3nt: TGTGCCAGCAGCCCGGAGGACTGGCCCGACGAGCAGTACTTC
v_gene: TRBV6-2/TRBV6-3; len: 13; d_gene: TRBD1; abundance: many; j_gene: TRBJ2-2; CDR3aa: CASSRTGIGELFF; CDR3nt: TGTGCCAGCAGCAGGACAGGAATCGGGGAGCTGTTTTTT
v_gene: TRBV5-1; len: 13; d_gene: TRBD1; abundance: many; j_gene: TRBJ2-1; CDR3aa: CASSLTGAHEQFF; CDR3nt: TGCGCCAGCAGCTTAACAGGGGCCCATGAGCAGTTCTTC
v_gene: TRBV6-5; len: 18; d_gene: TRBD1; abundance: NA; j_gene: TRBJ2-7; CDR3aa: CASSYSSGRDRGFGEQYF; CDR3nt: TGTGCCAGCAGTTACTCGAGCGGTAGGGACAGGGGTTTCGGCGAGCAGTACTTC
v_gene: TRBV27; len: 15; d_gene: TRBD2; abundance: NA; j_gene: TRBJ2-1; CDR3aa: CASSELASTYNEQFF; CDR3nt: TGTGCCAGCAGTGAACTAGCGTCCACCTACAATGAGCAGTTCTTC
v_gene: TRBV7-9; len: 14; d_gene: TRBD1; abundance: many; j_gene: TRBJ1-4; CDR3aa: CASSSRDRSEKLFF; CDR3nt: TGTGCCAGCAGCTCCCGGGACAGGAGTGAAAAACTGTTTTTT
v_gene: TRBV4-3; len: 15; d_gene: TRBD1; abundance: few; j_gene: TRBJ1-2; CDR3aa: CASSQDPDREYGYTF; CDR3nt: TGCGCCAGCAGCCAAGATCCCGACAGGGAATATGGCTACACCTTC
v_gene: TRBV2; len: 18; d_gene: TRBD1; abundance: many; j_gene: TRBJ1-4; CDR3aa: CASSEAVIGGIGNEKLFF; CDR3nt: TGTGCCAGCAGTGAAGCCGTTATAGGGGGCATTGGTAATGAAAAACTGTTTTTT
v_gene: TRBV6-5; len: 17; d_gene: NA; abundance: few; j_gene: TRBJ2-6; CDR3aa: CASSYSGFGSGANVLTF; CDR3nt: TGTGCCAGCAGTTACTCTGGGTTCGGCTCTGGGGCCAACGTCCTGACTTTC
v_gene: TRBV20-1; len: 16; d_gene: TRBD1; abundance: NA; j_gene: TRBJ1-4; CDR3aa: CSARDPGQAFNEKLFF; CDR3nt: TGCAGTGCTAGAGATCCGGGACAGGCTTTTAATGAAAAACTGTTTTTT
v_gene: TRBV20-1; len: 19; d_gene: NA; abundance: NA; j_gene: TRBJ2-3; CDR3aa: CSATYDGEQVTRGTDTRYF; CDR3nt: TGCAGTGCCACCTACGACGGAGAGCAAGTCACCAGGGGCACAGATACGCGGTATTTT
v_gene: TRBV19; len: 15; d_gene: NA; abundance: NA; j_gene: TRBJ2-7; CDR3aa: CASREIADLSYEQYF; CDR3nt: TGTGCCAGTAGGGAAATAGCGGACTTGTCCTACGAGCAGTACTTC
v_gene: TRBV24-1; len: 16; d_gene: NA; abundance: NA; j_gene: TRBJ2-1; CDR3aa: CATSEATPGPNNEQFF; CDR3nt: TGTGCCACCAGTGAAGCTACCCCAGGACCAAACAATGAGCAGTTCTTC